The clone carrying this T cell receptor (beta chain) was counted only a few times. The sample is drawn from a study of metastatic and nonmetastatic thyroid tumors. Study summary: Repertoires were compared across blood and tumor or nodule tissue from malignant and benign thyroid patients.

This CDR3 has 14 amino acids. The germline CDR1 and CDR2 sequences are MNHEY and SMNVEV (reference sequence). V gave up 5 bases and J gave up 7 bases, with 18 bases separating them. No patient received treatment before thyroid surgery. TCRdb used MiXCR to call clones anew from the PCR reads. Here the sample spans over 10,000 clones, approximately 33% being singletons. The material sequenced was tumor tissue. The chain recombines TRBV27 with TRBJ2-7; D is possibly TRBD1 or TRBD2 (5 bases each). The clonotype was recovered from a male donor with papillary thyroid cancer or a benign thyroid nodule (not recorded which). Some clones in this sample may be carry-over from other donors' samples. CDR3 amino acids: CASSRTGTTNEQYF. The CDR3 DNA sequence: TGTGCCAGCAGTCGCACCGGGACCACTAATGAGCAGTACTTC.